This T cell receptor (beta chain) is from a study of blood T cell repertoires in COVID-19. Turning to the study itself: COVID-19 samples collected from the United States, Italy and Spain covered acute and convalescent phases. The analysed material was cDNA or gDNA that came from T cells, B-cell-depleted T cells, or PBMCs.

Per the original data handling: From reference gene primer amplification, estimates of nucleated cell counts were derived. Only in-frame clones appear in the TCRdb table, and some are missing; sequencing was by immunoSEQ multiplex PCR. V, J and clone size were drawn from that table, and D and trimming were deduced from the DNA. Of roughly 87,000 clones listed, approximately 88% are singletons. The sequenced sample was peripheral blood. This receptor was identified in a woman aged 60 to 75 with acute or convalescent COVID-19.

The CDR3, as DNA: TGCGCCAGCAGCTTGGCCGGGACAGGCAACCAAGAGACCCAGTACTTC. Translated, it gives CASSLAGTGNQETQYF. The V gene is TRBV5-1, the J gene TRBJ2-5; 8 positions agree with TRBD1. Germline assignment: CDR1 SGHRS and CDR2 YFSETQ. The CDR3 is made up of 16 amino acids. V lost 0 bases and J lost 0; bases outside the gene matches: 4.